Listed here is a single T cell receptor (beta chain). It lacks a known antigen. No much larger clone is present one base from it, and per-base qualities are unavailable. These data are taken from a study of cytomegalovirus exposure and HLA in healthy donors (dated by TCRdb to 2015 to 2018). Regarding the complete study: According to an earlier analysis of a few hundred of the donors, some 180 million T cells yielded 90 million to 140 million unique TCR beta sequences and 276 Gb of sequence data. The number of donors typed differed by locus, with about 620-630 for A, B, C, DRB1 and DQB1, roughly 550 for DQA1, 600 to 610 for DPA1, and around 430 for DPB1. Approximately 330 gigabases of sequencing data and about 92 million unique TCR sequences made up an early release that covered approximately 650 HLA-typed donors. Rather than drawing on any new phenotypic data, the later analysis identified candidate immune exposures from TCR beta sequences and the way those sequences occurred across donors. The aim of the study was to test whether cataloging public T cell receptors could identify signatures of past pathogen exposure. An earlier analysis of roughly 600 of the donors used high-throughput TCR beta sequencing to judge whether each TCR beta V gene segment behaved as functional or pseudogenic. The study used immunosequencing to profile the T cell repertoires of 600 to 850 subjects and linked those repertoires to cytomegalovirus serostatus. Every repertoire in the discovery cohort had been generated on one and the same sequencing platform. In addition to the first cohort of 666 subjects, a separate validation cohort of 100 to 150 different subjects was used. Donor age, sex, ethnicity and CMV serostatus were compiled alongside the repertoire data. To predict cytomegalovirus infection status, the study brought together high-throughput TCR immunosequencing, statistical association of individual TCRs with disease status, and machine learning. Of the approximately 400 genotyped donors, roughly 85% fell in the genetic ancestry cluster associated with self-reported Caucasian donors. In a later genetic analysis, genome-wide SNP genotypes for about three fifths of the roughly 670 donors were used, and that subset was treated as a discovery cohort. Several DR-DQ haplotypes were treated as single units for association and clustering because of strong linkage in the cohort. A later analysis re-analyzed previously published TCR beta repertoires from 666 donors and added high-resolution HLA genotyping to study TCR occurrence patterns. Among some 400 genotyped donors of the cohort, an average of around 240,000 unique TCR beta nucleotide sequences were sequenced per donor, roughly 20% of them non-productive. HLA typing included class I and class II loci at four-digit resolution.

The paper's findings and limits, for the study overall: A later analysis associated about 17,000 TCR beta sequences with specific HLA alleles at a false discovery rate of 0.05. A cluster of highly shared sequence variants was judged likely to be a technical artifact of the sequencing pipeline. CMV serostatus was the only immune exposure information available for the cohort. A later analysis found that most CMV-associated TCR beta chains appeared HLA-restricted, with HLA associations seemingly driven largely by CMV exposure. Across donors, most TCR sequences were observed very rarely, whereas some public TCRs were present in many individuals. Roughly uniform sequencing depth across donors was assumed in presence/absence analyses, although this assumption may not hold. In an earlier analysis of about 600 of the donors, most TCR beta V segments appeared in productive rearrangements about 87% or about 30% of the time, broadly matching IMGT annotations. The classifier was reported to diagnose cytomegalovirus status with high specificity and sensitivity in both the original cohort and the validation cohort. Strong co-occurrence of HLA alleles, especially DR and DQ, made assigning TCR associations to individual alleles difficult. In a later genetic analysis, fewer N-insertions in productive TCRs were reported among donors in an Asian-associated ancestry cluster than the 666-donor mean. In a later analysis, HLA-associated TCR beta chains were found to be more clonally expanded and to have lower generation probabilities than equally common non-associated chains. In this cohort, only TCR beta chains were sequenced, and detectable features were limited by the absence of alpha or paired-chain data. The 87-base-pair reads could not distinguish some IMGT-functional V segments, including TRBV6-2 and TRBV6-3, so those segments were excluded. The authors suggested that the approach could potentially be generalized to other disease states and immunological phenotypes. Linkage disequilibrium might explain the correlated functional status among segregating V segments, but an unknown experimental factor could not be excluded. Because HLA typing was unavailable for some donors at each locus, only the typed subset was used in association tests. Three of the identified cytomegalovirus-associated TCR beta chains were confirmed in vitro to be specific for cytomegalovirus antigens. A later analysis reported that several top co-occurrence clusters appeared linked to parvovirus B19, influenza, CMV and Epstein-Barr virus. A further reported finding was that TCR beta sequences accurately predicted the HLA-A and HLA-B alleles for most subjects in the first cohort. The study listed 150 to 200 TCR beta chains as associated with cytomegalovirus. Seventeen rarely observed V segments, including chromosome 9 orphons, were excluded from the earlier analysis of approximately 500 of the donors because counts were too low. According to a later analysis, TCR association rates differed among HLA loci, with DRB1 alleles showing the most associated TCRs and HLA-C alleles showing the fewest. An association between a missense DCLRE1C variant and V-gene and J-gene trimming of TCR beta chains was found in a later genetic analysis and replicated in an independent cohort.

According to the germline V gene, CDR1 reads MGHRA and CDR2 reads YSYEKL. V is trimmed back by 4 bases and J by 9 bases, and the junction contains 9 bases that no gene match accounts for. The cysteine opens and the phenylalanine closes a CDR3 of 15 amino acids. Here the CDR3 DNA is all that survives: 45 bases in frame from base 1. In total, over 600 healthy bone marrow donors made up the cohort. All cohort members were sampled while nominally healthy, although unrecorded immune exposures were likely present. The donor was CMV seropositive and was included in the group of 250 to 350 seropositive cohort members. A peripheral blood sample was provided by each donor, and peripheral blood mononuclear cells were used for TCR beta sequencing. The Qiagen DNeasy Blood Extraction Kit was used to extract genomic DNA from the blood cell samples. The receptor library was made with the immunoSEQ multiplex PCR assay. A mixture of 60 forward primers for TCR Vbeta segments and 13 reverse primers for TCR Jbeta segments was used in the multiplex PCR. The CDR3 region of rearranged TCR beta genes was amplified from genomic DNA with a multiplex PCR assay. Amplified TCR beta libraries were sequenced as 87-base-pair reads on the Illumina HiSeq System. Per the authors' processing: A later analysis tallied around 80 million unique TCR beta chains across the 640 or so repertoires, and 10 million to 11 million of those chains were shared by two or more donors. To remove PCR and sequencing errors, raw reads were error-corrected and collapsed into unique sequences using a nearest-neighbor algorithm that merged closely related sequences. CDR3 sequences were aligned to IMGT reference sequences to assign V, D and J gene segments. For a sequence to be retained, a match of at least six nucleotides to both a V gene segment and a J gene segment was required. A rearrangement counted as productive if the CDR3 had no stop codons and remained in frame with V and J, and every other rearrangement counted as non-productive. Following IMGT convention, CDR3 was defined as the stretch from the second conserved V-encoded cysteine up to the conserved J-encoded phenylalanine. In an earlier analysis of 587 of the donors, sequences lacking an unambiguous match to a single V gene segment were excluded. In an earlier analysis of several hundred of the donors, a V segment was called functional when productive rearrangements were above 56.7%, and segregating when the standard deviation between donors exceeded 5%. A statistical classification framework was built for diagnosing cytomegalovirus status from the catalog of TCR beta chain sequences. In a later analysis, V and J genes were assigned by comparing TCR nucleotide sequences against IMGT/GENE-DB human TR gene sequences. A later analysis assigned CDR3 sequences and most-parsimonious VDJ recombination scenarios with the TCRdist pipeline. A later analysis defined each TCR beta chain by its CDR3 amino acid sequence plus V-gene family, and excluded reads lacking a unique V-gene family. A later analysis removed 600 or so highly shared, low-generation-probability nucleotide sequences to deal with suspected cross-contamination and a sequencing artifact. A later analysis calculated a clonal expansion index for each public chain from normalized within-repertoire ranks of inferred template counts. In a later analysis, generation probabilities were computed with a VDJ recombination model fitted to out-of-frame rearrangements, and the resulting probabilities were checked against IGoR. In a later analysis, hypergeometric tests were used to score TCR-TCR, TCR-HLA and TCR-CMV co-occurrence, with a repertoire-size bias correction applied to TCR pairs. A later analysis estimated false discovery rates by permuting HLA or CMV assignments 20 times. A later analysis grouped co-occurring TCRs with DBSCAN, adding TCRdist sequence similarity when clustering within HLA-allele-positive subsets. Repertoires with fewer than 30,000 or more than 120,000 public chains were left out of co-occurrence clustering, as were roughly five repertoires with anomalous nucleotide sharing. TCRdb limited this immuneACCESS table to in-frame rearrangements with V and J called. A share of clones is missing; checked studies link under half to unresolved V genes, and the rest is unexplained. V and J calls and clone size are those listed in that table; D and trimming were worked out from the DNA. This sample lists roughly 78,000 clones; approximately 57% were detected once. The ten largest clones capture less than 7.5% of the sample.

The origin of this receptor is a man aged 30 to 39 in good health and CMV-seropositive. The rearrangement joined TRBV4-1 to TRBJ2-1; 10 bases in the junction line up with TRBD1. What was sequenced was PBMCs. The nucleotide sequence reads as follows: TGCGCCAGCAGCCGCCTAGGACAGGGGGTGGGTGAGCAGTTCTTC. The encoded protein is CASSRLGQGVGEQFF.